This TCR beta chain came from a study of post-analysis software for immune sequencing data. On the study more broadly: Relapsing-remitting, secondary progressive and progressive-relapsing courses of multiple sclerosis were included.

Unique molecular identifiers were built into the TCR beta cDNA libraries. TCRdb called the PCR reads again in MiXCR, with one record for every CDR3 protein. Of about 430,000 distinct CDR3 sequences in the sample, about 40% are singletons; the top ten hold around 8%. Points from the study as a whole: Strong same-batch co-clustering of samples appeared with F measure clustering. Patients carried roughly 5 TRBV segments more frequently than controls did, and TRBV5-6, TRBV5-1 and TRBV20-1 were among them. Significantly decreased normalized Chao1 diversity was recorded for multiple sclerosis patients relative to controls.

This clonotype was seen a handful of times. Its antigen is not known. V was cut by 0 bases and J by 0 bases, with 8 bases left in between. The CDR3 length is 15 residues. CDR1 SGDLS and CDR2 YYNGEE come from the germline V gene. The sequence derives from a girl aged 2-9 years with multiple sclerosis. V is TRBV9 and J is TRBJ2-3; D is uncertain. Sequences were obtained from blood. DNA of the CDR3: TGTGCCAGCAGCGTAGGAGGCAGGAGCACAGATACGCAGTATTTT. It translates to CASSVGGRSTDTQYF.